This TCR beta chain was identified in a study of CD8 T cells in Susac syndrome. Broader study findings: As the study acknowledged, the number of individuals in its TCR sequencing and HLA analysis was relatively small.

Sequencing targeted TCR beta in blood CD8+ and CD4+ T cells. Negative isolation yielded CD4+ and CD8+ T cells, and FACS enriched TEMRA cells. Notes on this clonotype: The antigen is undetermined.

Reverse transcription of roughly 0.45 to 1 ug RNA was performed with random hexamers. The amplification used immunoSEQ multiplex PCR on TCR beta CDR3; it spanned 54 Vbeta and 13 Jbeta. TCRdb re-derived calls from the immunoSEQ multiplex PCR reads in MiXCR, one entry per CDR3 protein. The table lists approximately 170,000 distinct CDR3 sequences, just over 90% of them singletons. The CDR3 has 14 amino acids. The germline V and J ends were trimmed by 0 bases and 8 bases, with 13 bases remaining between them. The receptor's source is a human donor in good health. V is TRBV23-1 and J is TRBJ1-2; D is possibly TRBD1 (5 bases). TRBV23-1 is noted as an ORF with a role that remains uncertain. Sample: CD4+ T cells from PBMCs. The CDR3 is CASSQSGQGGGYTF. In DNA form, the CDR3 reads TGCGCCAGCAGTCAATCGGGGCAGGGTGGCGGCTACACCTTC.